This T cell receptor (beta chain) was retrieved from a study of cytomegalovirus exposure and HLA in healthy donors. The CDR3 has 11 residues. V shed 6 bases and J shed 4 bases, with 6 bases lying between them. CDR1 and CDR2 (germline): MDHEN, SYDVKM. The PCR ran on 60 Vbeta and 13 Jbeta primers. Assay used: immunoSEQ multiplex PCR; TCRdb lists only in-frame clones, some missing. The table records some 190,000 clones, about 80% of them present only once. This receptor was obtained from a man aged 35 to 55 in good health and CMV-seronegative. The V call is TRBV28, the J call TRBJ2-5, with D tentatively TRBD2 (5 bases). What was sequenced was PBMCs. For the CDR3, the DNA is TGTGCCAGCAGGGCGGGAGAGACCCAGTACTTC. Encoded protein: CASRAGETQYF.